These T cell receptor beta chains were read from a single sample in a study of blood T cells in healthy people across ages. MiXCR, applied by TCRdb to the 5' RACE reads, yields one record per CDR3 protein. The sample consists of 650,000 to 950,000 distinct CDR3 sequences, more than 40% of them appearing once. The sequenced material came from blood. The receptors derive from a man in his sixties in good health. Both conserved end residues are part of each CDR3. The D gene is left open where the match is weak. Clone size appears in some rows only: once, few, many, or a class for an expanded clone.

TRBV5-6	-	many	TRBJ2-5	TGTGCCAGCAGCTTAATTAAAGAGACCCAGTACTTC	CASSLIKETQYF
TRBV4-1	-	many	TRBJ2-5	TGCGCCAGCAGCCAGGAAGGCGGCAGTCAAGAGACCCAGTACTTC	CASSQEGGSQETQYF
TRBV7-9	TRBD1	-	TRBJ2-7	TGTGCCAGCAGCTTAGCGCTAGGGACAGGAACCCTAAGCGAGCAGTACTTC	CASSLALGTGTLSEQYF
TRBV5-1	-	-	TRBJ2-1	TGCGCCAGCAGGCTGTCAACCGGGACCGAGCAGTTCTTC	CASRLSTGTEQFF
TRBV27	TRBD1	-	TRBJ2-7	TGTGCCAGCAGGGGACAGACCTCCTACGAGCAGTACTTC	CASRGQTSYEQYF
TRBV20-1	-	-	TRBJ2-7	TGCAGTGCTCATGAGGCCAGGGGATTTAGCGAGCAGTACTTC	CSAHEARGFSEQYF
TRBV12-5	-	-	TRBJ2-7	TGTGCTAGTGGTTTGCCCCATGGTGGCTACGAGCAGTACTTC	CASGLPHGGYEQYF
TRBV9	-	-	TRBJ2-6	TGTGCCAGCAGCATTTGCGGGGACAGCTCTGGGGCCAACGTCCTGACTTTC	CASSICGDSSGANVLTF
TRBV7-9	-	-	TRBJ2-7	TGTGCCAGCAGCTCGACCGGAAAAACCTACGAGCAGTACTTC	CASSSTGKTYEQYF
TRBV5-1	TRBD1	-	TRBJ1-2	TGCGCCAGCAGCTTGGGACAGGGAGGAGGATATGGCTACACCTTC	CASSLGQGGGYGYTF
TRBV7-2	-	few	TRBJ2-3	TGTGCCAGCAGCGTCCAGGCTTACGGCACAGATACGCAGTATTTT	CASSVQAYGTDTQYF
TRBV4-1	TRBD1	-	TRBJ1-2	TGCGCCAGCAGCCGGGACAGGGTACGTGGCTACACCTTC	CASSRDRVRGYTF
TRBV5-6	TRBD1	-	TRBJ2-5	TGTGCCAGCAGCGGGAGGGGACAGGGGAGAGAGACCCAGTACTTC	CASSGRGQGRETQYF
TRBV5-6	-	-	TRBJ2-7	TGTGCCAGCAGACCGGAGGGACATAACTACGAGCAGTACTTC	CASRPEGHNYEQYF
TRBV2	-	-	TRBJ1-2	TGTGCCAGCAGAGAGAGGATGGGCGCGGGCTATGGCTACACCTTC	CASRERMGAGYGYTF
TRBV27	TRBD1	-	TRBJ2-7	TGTGCCAGCAGAGAGACAGGGGACAGGGGCGAGCAGTACTTC	CASRETGDRGEQYF
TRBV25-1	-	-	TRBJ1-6	TGTGCCAGCAGAACAGGGCCTTTGGATTCACCCCTCCACTTT	CASRTGPLDSPLHF
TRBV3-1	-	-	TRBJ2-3	TGTGCCAGCAGCCAACGACGGATCACAGATACGCAGTATTTT	CASSQRRITDTQYF
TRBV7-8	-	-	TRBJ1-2	TGTGCCCGCAGCTTAGTTGGCGGGGCGGTAGGAGGCTACACCTTC	CARSLVGGAVGGYTF
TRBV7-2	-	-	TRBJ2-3	TGTGCCAGCAGCCCGCATAGTGGGGTGGGGGCTGGGGATACGCAGTATTTT	CASSPHSGVGAGDTQYF
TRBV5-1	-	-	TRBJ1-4	TGCGCCAGCAGCTCGGGACAACCTGGGAGTGAAAAACTGTTTTTT	CASSSGQPGSEKLFF
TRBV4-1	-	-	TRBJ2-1	TGCGCCAGCAGCCAAGAACGGAGGGTTAATGAGCAGTTCTTC	CASSQERRVNEQFF
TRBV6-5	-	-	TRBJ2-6	TGTGCCAGCAGGGCGGATCCGACTGGGGCCAACGTCCTGACTTTC	CASRADPTGANVLTF
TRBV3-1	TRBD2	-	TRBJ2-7	TGTGCCAGCAGCCTTCCCCCCGGGGCTAGCGGGGGGGCCTACGAGCAGTACTTC	CASSLPPGASGGAYEQYF
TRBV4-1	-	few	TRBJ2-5	TGCGCCAGCAGCCAAACTACCTTAGCTGAGACCCAGTACTTC	CASSQTTLAETQYF
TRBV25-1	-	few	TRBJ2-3	TGTGCCAGCAGTGGTCCCAACGAGGGTGTAACAGATACGCAGTATTTT	CASSGPNEGVTDTQYF
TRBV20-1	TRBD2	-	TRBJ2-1	TGCAGTGCTAGAGATCCAGGGTTTAGCGGGGGGGCCGTGACTACCTACAATGAGCAGTTCTTC	CSARDPGFSGGAVTTYNEQFF
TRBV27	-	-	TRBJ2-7	TGTGCCAGCAGTTTAAAAGGGGGGCATGGTCACGAGCAGTACTTC	CASSLKGGHGHEQYF
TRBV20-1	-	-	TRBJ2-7	TGCAGTGGCCTATACGACCCGACCTACGAGCAGTACTTC	CSGLYDPTYEQYF
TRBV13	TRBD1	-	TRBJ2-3	TGTGCCAGCAGCATTACCCGGGACAGAGCAGATACGCAGTATTTT	CASSITRDRADTQYF
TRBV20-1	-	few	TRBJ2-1	TGCAGTGCTAGAGATCCTGCTCGTACCTACAATGAGCAGTTCTTC	CSARDPARTYNEQFF
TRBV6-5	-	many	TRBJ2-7	TGTGCCAGCAGTTACGGCAGGGCCTACGAGCAGTACTTC	CASSYGRAYEQYF
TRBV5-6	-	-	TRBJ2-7	TGTGCCAGCAGCTTGGAGAGGGATTTTTCCTACGAGCAGTACTTC	CASSLERDFSYEQYF
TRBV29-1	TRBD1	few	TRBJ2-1	TGCAGCGCCGGACAGGGGGCGGGGGCTGAGCAGTTCTTC	CSAGQGAGAEQFF
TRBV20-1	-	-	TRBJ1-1	TGCAGTGCTAGTTGGAACACTGAAGCTTTCTTT	CSASWNTEAFF
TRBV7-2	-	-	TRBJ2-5	TGTGCCAGCAGCCCCCGACAGGTGTTGGGGACCCAGTACTTC	CASSPRQVLGTQYF
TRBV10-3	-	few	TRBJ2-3	TGTGCCATCAGTGAGTCGTCCGCCAGGGGAGGGACAGATACGCAGTATTTT	CAISESSARGGTDTQYF
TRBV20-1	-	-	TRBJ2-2	TGCAGAGACGTACAGACCGGGGAGCTGTTTTTT	CRDVQTGELFF
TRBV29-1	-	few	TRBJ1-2	TGCAGCGTTGAAGATGATGGTAGGGGTGCCTATGGCTACACCTTC	CSVEDDGRGAYGYTF
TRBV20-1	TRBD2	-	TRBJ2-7	TGCAGTGCTATGGGTCTGGGACTAGCGGGACTGAGCTCCTACAATGAGCAGTACTTC	CSAMGLGLAGLSSYNEQYF
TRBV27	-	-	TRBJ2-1	TGTGCCAGCAGTTTATTTCCCGGGGCCGGAACATACAATGAGCAGTTCTTC	CASSLFPGAGTYNEQFF
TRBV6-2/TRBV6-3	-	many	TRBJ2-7	TGTGCCAGCAGCCCTCCAGCCGAACCCTACGAGCAGTACTTC	CASSPPAEPYEQYF
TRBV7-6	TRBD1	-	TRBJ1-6	TGTGCCAGCAGCGAACAACAGGGGGTCGGATCACCCCTCCACTTT	CASSEQQGVGSPLHF
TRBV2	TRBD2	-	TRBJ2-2	TGTGCCAGCAGTGGGCTAGCGGGGACCAACACCGGGGAGCTGTTTTTT	CASSGLAGTNTGELFF
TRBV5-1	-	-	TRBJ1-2	TGCGCCAGCAGCCCTTCTGTGGACTATGGCTACACCTTC	CASSPSVDYGYTF
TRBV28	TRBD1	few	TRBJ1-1	TGTGCCAGCAGCGAGGACAGGGCTGCTTTCTTT	CASSEDRAAFF
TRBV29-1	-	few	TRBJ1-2	TGCAGTCCTTTCACCGGGACGACCTATGGCTACACCTTC	CSPFTGTTYGYTF
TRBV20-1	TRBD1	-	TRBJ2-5	TGCAGTGCTACCAGACAGGGGGTCAGGGAGACCCAGTACTTC	CSATRQGVRETQYF
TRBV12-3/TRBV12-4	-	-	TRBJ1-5	TGTGCCAGCAGTTTCGCTGACGGGGCAGGGCAGCCCCAGCATTTT	CASSFADGAGQPQHF
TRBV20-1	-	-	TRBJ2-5	TGCAGTGCTAGCGGACAGCAAGAGACCCAGTACTTC	CSASGQQETQYF
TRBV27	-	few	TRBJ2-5	TGTGCCAGCAGTAGACACCGGGACCGCCCGTTAACCCAGTACTTC	CASSRHRDRPLTQYF
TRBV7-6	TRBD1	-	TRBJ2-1	TGTGCCAGTACCCCGGGACAGGGAACCTACAATGAGCAGTTCTTC	CASTPGQGTYNEQFF
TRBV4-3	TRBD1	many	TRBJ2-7	TGCGCCAGCAGCCAAGATTTGGACAGGGACGAGCAGTACTTC	CASSQDLDRDEQYF